This T cell receptor (beta chain) was documented in a study of T cell responses to AZD1222 COVID-19 vaccine. General study points: The study sampled repertoires only after the peak T cell response. Among those given AZD1222, only 6 or 7 were seropositive at baseline. Mostly white British, mostly female donors; authors suggested clonal diversity may be underestimated.

V lost 2 bases, J lost 4 bases, and 14 bases lay in between. Germline V gene lookup returns CDR1 KGHSH and CDR2 LQKENI. This CDR3 region has 15 residues. The assay was immunoSEQ multiplex PCR, and TCRdb's table has in-frame clones only and misses some. There are 60,000 to 85,000 clones in the sample; 88% occur only once, and 4.5% to 5% lies in the top ten. For this clone: Its specificity is unknown.

The chain joins TRBV18 to TRBJ1-2; D not resolved. Sequencing used peripheral blood, obtained 28 days after the second dose of the MenACWY control vaccine. The sequence was collected from an adult who received the MenACWY meningococcal vaccine as a control. CDR3 region: CASSPGDTGAYGYTF. Written as DNA, the CDR3 is TGTGCCAGCTCACCAGGAGACACCGGCGCCTATGGCTACACCTTC.